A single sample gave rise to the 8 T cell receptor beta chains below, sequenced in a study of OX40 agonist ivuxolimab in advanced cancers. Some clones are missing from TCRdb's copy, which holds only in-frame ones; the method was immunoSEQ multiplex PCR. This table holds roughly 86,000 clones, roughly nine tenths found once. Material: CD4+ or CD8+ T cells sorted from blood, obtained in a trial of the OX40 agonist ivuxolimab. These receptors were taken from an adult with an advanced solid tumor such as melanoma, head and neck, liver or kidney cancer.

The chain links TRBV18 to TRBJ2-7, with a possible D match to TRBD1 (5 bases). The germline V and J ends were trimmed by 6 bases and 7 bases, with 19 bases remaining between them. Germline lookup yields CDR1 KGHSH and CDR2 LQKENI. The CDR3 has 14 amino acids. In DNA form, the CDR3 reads TGTGCCAGCTCCCCGGACACCGTCCACTCTGAGCAGTACTTC. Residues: CASSPDTVHSEQYF.

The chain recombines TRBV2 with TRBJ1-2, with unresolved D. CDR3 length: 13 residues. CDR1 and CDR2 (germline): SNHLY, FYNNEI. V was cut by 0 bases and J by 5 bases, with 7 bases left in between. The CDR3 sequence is CASSEASRYGYTF. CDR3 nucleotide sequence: TGTGCCAGCAGTGAAGCGAGCAGATATGGCTACACCTTC.

The CDR3 coding sequence is TGCGCCAGCAGCACTCAGCGGGGGCCCAATGAGCAGTTCTTC. Translation: CASSTQRGPNEQFF. The chain joins TRBV5-1 to TRBJ2-1; 8 nucleotides align to TRBD2. Unmatched junction bases numbered 6, after V lost 4 bases and J lost 6 bases. This CDR3 has 14 residues. The germline V gene has CDR1 SGHRS and CDR2 YFSETQ.

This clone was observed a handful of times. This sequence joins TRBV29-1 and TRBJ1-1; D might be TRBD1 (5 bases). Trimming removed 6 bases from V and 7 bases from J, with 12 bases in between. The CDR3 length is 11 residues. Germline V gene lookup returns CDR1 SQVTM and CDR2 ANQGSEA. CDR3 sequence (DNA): TGCAGCGTCGACGACAGCGTTGAAGCTTTCTTT. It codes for CSVDDSVEAFF.

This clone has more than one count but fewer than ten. The chain's CDR3 is CASSIGLTGYEQYF. CDR3 in DNA: TGTGCCAGTAGTATAGGTCTAACCGGCTACGAGCAGTACTTC. V and J are TRBV19 and TRBJ2-7; D is ambiguous. With 1 base removed from V and 3 bases from J, the gap between germline ends came to 10 bases. The V gene's germline CDR1 is LNHDA and CDR2 SQIVND (reference sequence). This CDR3 contains 14 residues.

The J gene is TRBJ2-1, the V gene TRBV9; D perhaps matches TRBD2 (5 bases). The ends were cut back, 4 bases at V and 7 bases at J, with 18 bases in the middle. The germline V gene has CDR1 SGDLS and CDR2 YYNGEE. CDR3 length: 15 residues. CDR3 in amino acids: CASSNGRGSWNEQFF. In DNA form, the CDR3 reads TGTGCCAGCAGCAATGGGAGAGGGAGTTGGAATGAGCAGTTCTTC.

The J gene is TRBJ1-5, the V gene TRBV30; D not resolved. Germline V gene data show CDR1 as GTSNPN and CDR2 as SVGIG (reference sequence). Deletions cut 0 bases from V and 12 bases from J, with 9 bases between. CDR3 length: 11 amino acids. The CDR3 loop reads CAWSVGGIQHF. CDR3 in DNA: TGTGCCTGGAGTGTCGGCGGGATCCAGCATTTT.

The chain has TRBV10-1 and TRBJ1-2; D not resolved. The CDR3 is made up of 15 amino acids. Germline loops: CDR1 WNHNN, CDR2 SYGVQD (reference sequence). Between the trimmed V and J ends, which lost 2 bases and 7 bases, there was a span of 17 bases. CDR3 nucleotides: TGCGCCAGCAGTGAGATCGTGGTGCGGCAATGTGGCTACACCTTC. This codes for CASSEIVVRQCGYTF.